This is a list of T cell receptor beta chains from one sample in a study of blood T cell repertoires in COVID-19. The repertoire was sequenced with immunoSEQ multiplex PCR; TCRdb's copy has only in-frame clones and lacks some. Altogether some 150,000 clones are present, 75% to 80% being singletons, with the ten largest covering approximately 15%. Material for sequencing was peripheral blood. These receptors were collected from an elderly woman with acute or convalescent COVID-19. Each CDR3 is given with its conserved first and last residue. A D gene is named only where the DNA matches it firmly. Clone size is stated in some rows and not others, as once, few, many or a class when expanded.

TRBJ1-4,TRBD1,TRBV19,few,14,CASSRQGLNEKLFF,TGTGCCAGTAGTCGACAGGGCTTGAATGAAAAACTGTTTTTT
TRBJ1-1,TRBD1,TRBV7-2,NA,15,CASRGQQLSNTEAFF,TGTGCCAGCAGGGGACAGCAGCTATCGAACACTGAAGCTTTCTTT
TRBJ1-5,TRBD1,TRBV5-1,NA,15,CASSFDGQGNQPQHF,TGCGCCAGCAGCTTTGATGGACAGGGAAATCAGCCCCAGCATTTT
TRBJ2-5,NA,TRBV6-6,NA,11,CASSPSETQYF,TGTGCCAGCAGTCCTAGTGAGACCCAGTACTTC
TRBJ1-2,NA,TRBV5-1,NA,14,CASSSGTGKFRYTF,TGCGCCAGCAGCTCCGGAACAGGGAAGTTTCGCTACACCTTC
TRBJ1-1,TRBD1,TRBV5-1,NA,16,CASSLAESTGLTEAFF,TGCGCCAGCAGCTTGGCCGAATCGACAGGGTTGACTGAAGCTTTCTTT
TRBJ2-2,NA,TRBV4-1,NA,18,CASSQETLISLRKGELFF,TGCGCCAGCAGCCAAGAAACTTTGATTAGTTTAAGAAAGGGGGAGCTGTTTTTT
TRBJ2-7,TRBD2,TRBV5-1,NA,14,CASSLSTSEYEQYF,TGCGCCAGCAGCTTGTCGACTAGCGAGTACGAGCAGTACTTC
TRBJ1-1,NA,TRBV5-4,NA,12,CASSLNYGEAFF,TGTGCCAGCAGCTTGAACTACGGGGAAGCTTTCTTT
TRBJ2-5,TRBD2,TRBV14,NA,18,CASSQGPLAGGKQETQYF,TGTGCCAGCAGCCAAGGCCCTCTAGCGGGGGGGAAACAAGAGACCCAGTACTTC
TRBJ2-7,TRBD2,TRBV28,few,14,CASSPPARGGEQYF,TGTGCCAGCAGTCCCCCAGCGCGCGGGGGGGAGCAGTACTTC
TRBJ2-2,TRBD2,TRBV2,NA,14,CASGGGGPTGELFF,TGTGCCAGCGGGGGGGGAGGGCCCACCGGGGAGCTGTTTTTT
TRBJ2-1,TRBD1,TRBV2,NA,15,CASRLRDSQGDEQFF,TGTGCCAGCAGGCTTCGGGACAGTCAAGGCGATGAGCAGTTCTTC
TRBJ2-7,TRBD2,TRBV6-2/TRBV6-3,few,18,CASSTTRRSTSGSYEQYF,TGTGCCAGCAGTACAACCCGACGCTCGACTAGCGGGAGCTACGAGCAGTACTTC
TRBJ2-1,TRBD2,TRBV6-5,NA,15,CASSLRGGGRNEQFF,TGTGCCAGCAGTCTCCGGGGGGGCGGTCGCAATGAGCAGTTCTTC
TRBJ2-1,TRBD2,TRBV11-2,NA,13,CASTGTSGVRPFF,TGTGCCAGCACCGGGACTAGCGGGGTTCGTCCGTTCTTC
TRBJ1-1,TRBD1,TRBV7-9,NA,16,CASSGGQPQPNTEAFF,TGTGCCAGCAGCGGGGGACAGCCCCAACCGAACACTGAAGCTTTCTTT
TRBJ2-1,TRBD2,TRBV19,NA,16,CASSNGGAYPYNEQFF,TGTGCCAGTAGTAACGGGGGGGCATATCCCTACAATGAGCAGTTCTTC
TRBJ2-1,TRBD2,TRBV5-1,NA,15,CASSTSGSTYNEQFF,TGCGCCAGCAGCACCAGCGGGAGCACCTACAATGAGCAGTTCTTC
TRBJ1-6,NA,TRBV28,NA,15,CASSLRGRGHSPLHF,TGTGCCAGCAGTTTAAGGGGCAGGGGACATTCACCCCTCCACTTT
TRBJ1-1,NA,TRBV7-3,NA,13,CASSLGRNTEAFF,TGTGCCAGCAGCTTAGGCAGGAACACTGAAGCTTTCTTT
TRBJ1-1,NA,TRBV6-5,NA,14,CASSYSRARTEAFF,TGTGCCAGCAGTTACTCGAGGGCGCGAACTGAAGCTTTCTTT
TRBJ2-7,NA,TRBV5-4,NA,15,CASSLGGDNSYEQYF,TGTGCCAGCAGCTTAGGTGGGGACAACTCCTACGAGCAGTACTTC
TRBJ1-4,NA,TRBV28,few,16,CASSPAIAGANEKLFF,TGTGCCAGCAGCCCGGCTATAGCAGGGGCTAATGAAAAACTGTTTTTT
TRBJ2-1,TRBD2,TRBV11-3,NA,15,CASSLTSGLYNEQFF,TGTGCCAGCAGCCTAACTAGCGGATTATACAATGAGCAGTTCTTC
TRBJ2-5,NA,TRBV7-8,few,14,CASTLRGLGETQYF,TGTGCCAGCACCCTAAGGGGCCTCGGGGAGACCCAGTACTTC
TRBJ1-6,NA,TRBV7-2,NA,16,CASSPQGRGYNSPLHF,TGTGCCAGCAGTCCCCAGGGGAGAGGCTATAATTCACCCCTCCACTTT
TRBJ2-5,NA,TRBV11-2,NA,14,CASSLGLPQETQYF,TGTGCCAGCAGCTTGGGACTGCCCCAAGAGACCCAGTACTTC
TRBJ2-2,NA,TRBV18,NA,16,CASSQTGTPNTGELFF,TGTGCCAGCTCACAAACCGGGACTCCGAACACCGGGGAGCTGTTTTTT
TRBJ2-3,NA,TRBV5-6,NA,15,CASSLRGQGIDTQYF,TGTGCCAGCAGCTTGCGCGGGCAGGGGATAGATACGCAGTATTTT
TRBJ2-2,TRBD1,TRBV5-8,NA,16,CASSKGQGESIGELFF,TGTGCCAGCAGCAAGGGACAGGGGGAAAGTATCGGGGAGCTGTTTTTT